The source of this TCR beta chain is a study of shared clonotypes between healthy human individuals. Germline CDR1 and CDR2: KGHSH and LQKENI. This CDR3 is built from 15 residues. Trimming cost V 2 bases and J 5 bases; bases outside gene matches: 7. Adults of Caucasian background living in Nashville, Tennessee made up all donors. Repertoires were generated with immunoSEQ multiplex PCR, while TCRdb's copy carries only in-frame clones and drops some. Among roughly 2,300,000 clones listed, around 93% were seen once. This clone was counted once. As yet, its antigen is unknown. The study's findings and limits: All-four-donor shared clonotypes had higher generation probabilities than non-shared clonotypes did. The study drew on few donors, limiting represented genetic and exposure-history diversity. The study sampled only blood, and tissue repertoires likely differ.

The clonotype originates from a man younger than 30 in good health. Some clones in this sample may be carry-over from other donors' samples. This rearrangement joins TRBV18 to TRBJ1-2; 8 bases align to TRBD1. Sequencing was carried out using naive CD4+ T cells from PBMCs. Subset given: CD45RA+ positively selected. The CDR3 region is CASSPESRGPYGYTF. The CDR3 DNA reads TGTGCCAGCTCACCAGAGAGCAGGGGGCCTTATGGCTACACCTTC.